This T cell receptor (beta chain) appears in the sequencing data of a study of shared clonotypes between healthy human individuals. Per germline, CDR1 GTSNPN and CDR2 SVGIG (reference sequence). This CDR3 spans 15 amino acids. V gave up 0 bases and J gave up 0 bases; unmatched junction bases: 0. CD8 memory fractions consisted of CD45RO+ and CCR7-negative CD45RA+ TemRA cells together. Assay used: immunoSEQ multiplex PCR; TCRdb lists only in-frame clones, some missing. Of approximately 350,000 clones listed, about 97% are singletons. The sample taken for sequencing was memory CD8+ T cells sorted from blood. Subset: CD45RO+ cells pooled with CCR7-negative TemRA cells. The J gene is TRBJ2-2, the V gene TRBV30, with 8 bases fitting TRBD2. This TCR was recovered from a man between 25 and 39 years old in good health. The CDR3 reads CAWSVAGANTGELFF. The CDR3 DNA is TGTGCCTGGAGTGTAGCGGGAGCGAACACCGGGGAGCTGTTTTTT.